The present T cell receptor (beta chain) was sequenced within a study of T cell repertoires in cytomegalovirus infection. Study-level information: Recently identified HLA-C-restricted and well-studied HLA-B-restricted CMV epitopes were used. Study-level points and caveats: In two of eight donors, the top clonotype was HLA-C-restricted CMV-specific.

One entry per CDR3 protein results from TCRdb running MiXCR on the reads. The sample contains hundreds of thousands of distinct CDR3 sequences, about 30% of which appear only once. This clonotype was seen more than once but under ten times. Its antigen remains unknown. The V and J ends lost 6 bases and 10 bases, in that order; junction bases with no gene match: 8. In germline, CDR1 is SGHVS, CDR2 FQNEAQ. The CDR3 contains 14 residues. This sequence originates from a human donor in good health (CMV status not recorded). Some clones in this sample may be carry-over from other donors' samples. The chain carries TRBV7-8 and TRBJ2-3; 12 bases agree with TRBD2. The sample was cultured PBMCs, taken from culture after CMV antigen stimulation. This CDR3 is CASSTTSGRGAQYF. In DNA form, the CDR3 reads TGTGCCAGCAGTACGACTAGCGGGAGAGGGGCGCAGTATTTT.